This T cell receptor (beta chain) was identified in a study of cytomegalovirus exposure and HLA in healthy donors. The PCR used 60 Vbeta and 13 Jbeta primers. Measured with immunoSEQ multiplex PCR; TCRdb has only the in-frame clones, and not every one. This sample contains tens of thousands of clones. The CDR3 covers 16 residues. Germline V lookup: CDR1 SGHTA, CDR2 FQGNSA. V was pared by 2 bases and J by 1 base, with 12 bases between. Comment on this clone: Its antigen remains unidentified.

Healthy bone marrow donors made up the cohort. Though nominally healthy at sampling, donors likely had unrecorded immune exposures. Study results and limitations: When analyzed later, a missense DCLRE1C variant was found to be linked to TCR beta V- and J-gene trimming.

Input material: PBMCs. The chain uses TRBV7-2 and TRBJ1-3; perhaps TRBD1 as D (5 bases). The receptor's source is a woman aged 45-65 years in good health and CMV-seropositive. In nucleotides, the CDR3 is TGTGCCAGCAGCTTATCTTGGGGGGGATCTGGAAACACCATATATTTT. Amino acids: CASSLSWGGSGNTIYF.